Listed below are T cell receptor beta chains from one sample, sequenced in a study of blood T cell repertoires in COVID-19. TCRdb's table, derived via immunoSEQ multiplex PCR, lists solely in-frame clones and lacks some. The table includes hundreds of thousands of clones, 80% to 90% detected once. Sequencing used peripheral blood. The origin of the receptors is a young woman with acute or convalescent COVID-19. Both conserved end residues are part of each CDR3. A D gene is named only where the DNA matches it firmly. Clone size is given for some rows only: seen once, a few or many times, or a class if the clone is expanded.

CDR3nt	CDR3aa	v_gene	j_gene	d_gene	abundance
TGTGCCAGCAGTCAATTTAGGGGTTCCCTCACAGATACGCAGTATTTT	CASSQFRGSLTDTQYF	TRBV6-2/TRBV6-3	TRBJ2-3	-	-
TGTGCCAGCAGTGACCCTATGCCAGGGAACTATGGCTACACCTTC	CASSDPMPGNYGYTF	TRBV27	TRBJ1-2	-	-
TGTGCCAGCAGTATGACAGCTCCGAACACTGAAGCTTTCTTT	CASSMTAPNTEAFF	TRBV27	TRBJ1-1	-	-
TGTGCCAGCAGCTACGGACAGGGGGCGATGCCCCAGCATTTT	CASSYGQGAMPQHF	TRBV7-2	TRBJ1-5	TRBD1	-
TGCGCCAGCAGCTTGAAAGGGACTAGTTTCACAGATACGCAGTATTTT	CASSLKGTSFTDTQYF	TRBV5-1	TRBJ2-3	TRBD2	-
TGTGCCAGCACCACGGGGTCGGCTTACAATGAGCAGTTCTTC	CASTTGSAYNEQFF	TRBV6-6	TRBJ2-1	-	few
TGTGCCATCAGCCCAACAGGGTTCACGACGGGATCACCCCTCCACTTT	CAISPTGFTTGSPLHF	TRBV10-3	TRBJ1-6	-	-
TGTGCTAGTGGTTTGTCTCCAGGGGGAAGATGGGAGACCCAGTACTTC	CASGLSPGGRWETQYF	TRBV12-5	TRBJ2-5	TRBD1	-
TGTGCCAGCAGCCCAAGATGGTGGCAGGGGAGTAACTATGGCTACACCTTC	CASSPRWWQGSNYGYTF	TRBV7-6	TRBJ1-2	-	-
TGCGCCAGCAGCCCGCCGGGTGAAGGGAACACTGAAGCTTTCTTT	CASSPPGEGNTEAFF	TRBV4-1	TRBJ1-1	-	once
TGCGCCAGCAGTAAGGACAGGGGGCGCTTCTATGGCTACACCTTC	CASSKDRGRFYGYTF	TRBV10-1	TRBJ1-2	TRBD1	-
TGTGCCAGCAGTCCCGGACAGGGGGGTTCGGATACGCAGTATTTT	CASSPGQGGSDTQYF	TRBV6-2/TRBV6-3	TRBJ2-3	TRBD1	-
TGTGCCAGCAAAACACAGGGGGCGTTTGGTCGGTACACTGAAGCTTTCTTT	CASKTQGAFGRYTEAFF	TRBV6-4	TRBJ1-1	TRBD1	-
TGCGCCAGCAGCCCGGGGGGCCTAAACACCATATATTTT	CASSPGGLNTIYF	TRBV4-1	TRBJ1-3	-	-
TGTGCCACCAGCAGAGATCCGAGGGGGCCCTACGAGCAGTACTTC	CATSRDPRGPYEQYF	TRBV15	TRBJ2-7	TRBD1	once
TGTGCCAGCAGCTTCCAGGTGCTTTTAGGCACAGATACGCAGTATTTT	CASSFQVLLGTDTQYF	TRBV5-5	TRBJ2-3	-	-
TGCAGCGCCGGGGATTACCACATGAACACTGAAGCTTTCTTT	CSAGDYHMNTEAFF	TRBV29-1	TRBJ1-1	-	-
TGTGCCAGCAGCAAGTTGGGGGGGGAGTCCGAGCAGTACTTC	CASSKLGGESEQYF	TRBV27	TRBJ2-7	TRBD2	-
TGTGCTAGCCAAAGGGAGAGAATTGAAAAACTGTTTTTT	CASQRERIEKLFF	TRBV12-5	TRBJ1-4	-	-
TGTGCCAGCTCATCGGACAGGGAGGGCTATGGCTACACCTTC	CASSSDREGYGYTF	TRBV18	TRBJ1-2	TRBD1	-
TGCGCCAGCAGCCAAGTTAGGACAGATAATTCACCCCTCCACTTT	CASSQVRTDNSPLHF	TRBV4-1	TRBJ1-6	-	-
TGTGCCAGCAGCTGGGACAGCCCCTCCTATAATTCACCCCTCCACTTT	CASSWDSPSYNSPLHF	TRBV25-1	TRBJ1-6	TRBD1	-
TGTGCCAGCAGCAAAGATCAGAGACAGGACAATTCACCCCTCCACTTT	CASSKDQRQDNSPLHF	TRBV21-1	TRBJ1-6	-	-
TGTGCCAGCAGCGTATCCATGAACACTGAAGCTTTCTTT	CASSVSMNTEAFF	TRBV9	TRBJ1-1	-	once
TGTGCCAGCAGTTTCCGGGGGATGAACACTGAAGCTTTCTTT	CASSFRGMNTEAFF	TRBV27	TRBJ1-1	-	-
TGCGCCAGCAGCGGGGGGGAAAAACTGTTTTTT	CASSGGEKLFF	TRBV5-1	TRBJ1-4	-	-
TGTGCCAGCAGTTATAATCCGGGACAGGGGTTCAATCAGCCCCAGCATTTT	CASSYNPGQGFNQPQHF	TRBV6-2/TRBV6-3	TRBJ1-5	TRBD1	once
TGTGCCAGCAGTGAAGTGGACAGGGGTAATGGCTACACCTTC	CASSEVDRGNGYTF	TRBV6-1	TRBJ1-2	TRBD1	-
TGTGCCAGCAGCGTAGAGACTAGCGGGATCCGCACAGATACGCAGTATTTT	CASSVETSGIRTDTQYF	TRBV9	TRBJ2-3	TRBD2	once
TGTGCCAGCAGTCTCGGGGAGAACTATGGCTACACCTTC	CASSLGENYGYTF	TRBV27	TRBJ1-2	-	once
TGTGCCACCAGTTGGGGGGAGGGCGATGGCTACACCTTC	CATSWGEGDGYTF	TRBV24-1	TRBJ1-2	-	-
TGTGCCAGCAGCTTGGGGAGGTTGGGGTCTATAAACACTGAAGCTTTCTTT	CASSLGRLGSINTEAFF	TRBV5-4	TRBJ1-1	-	-
TGTGCCAGCAGCTTATCTCGTTCCTACGAGCAGTACTTC	CASSLSRSYEQYF	TRBV7-3	TRBJ2-7	-	-
TGTGCCAGTAGTATAGGGAGGGGAAAGATGAACACTGAAGCTTTCTTT	CASSIGRGKMNTEAFF	TRBV19	TRBJ1-1	-	few
TGTGCCAGCAGCGTCAGGGGGCTTGGAGCCAGTCAGCCCCAGCATTTT	CASSVRGLGASQPQHF	TRBV2	TRBJ1-5	TRBD1	-
TGTGCCAGCAGTGAGGTGGAGGTTAGTGAGCAGTTCTTC	CASSEVEVSEQFF	TRBV6-4	TRBJ2-1	-	-
TGCGCCAGCAGTGCAGCGGGGGTTGGCAATGAGCAGTTCTTC	CASSAAGVGNEQFF	TRBV10-2	TRBJ2-1	TRBD2	-